The present T cell receptor beta chain was sequenced within a study of blood T cell repertoires in COVID-19. Background on the study: In each case, the material was cDNA or gDNA derived from T cells, B-cell-depleted T cells, or PBMCs.

In the authors' workflow: Nucleated cell number was recorded as an estimate derived from reference gene primer amplification. This table comes from immunoSEQ multiplex PCR, and its TCRdb copy is limited to in-frame clones, with some not included. D and trimming come from the DNA, and the V and J calls and clone size come from that table. The table includes a few hundred thousand clones, around 83% detected once. Across under 25 US areas, participants ranged in age from 18 to 89 years. The germline V gene has CDR1 MGHRA and CDR2 YSYEKL. The CDR3 has 16 amino acids. V lost 6 bases and J lost 4; bases outside the gene matches: 11.

The chain carries TRBV4-1 and TRBJ1-1, with 10 positions matching TRBD1. The sequenced sample was PBMCs or T cells enriched from blood (not recorded which). This TCR was recovered from a woman in her forties or fifties who had been exposed to COVID-19. The CDR3 DNA reads as TGCGCCAGCAGGATGTTCGGGGACAGGGGATCCACTGAAGCTTTCTTT. Its protein is CASRMFGDRGSTEAFF.